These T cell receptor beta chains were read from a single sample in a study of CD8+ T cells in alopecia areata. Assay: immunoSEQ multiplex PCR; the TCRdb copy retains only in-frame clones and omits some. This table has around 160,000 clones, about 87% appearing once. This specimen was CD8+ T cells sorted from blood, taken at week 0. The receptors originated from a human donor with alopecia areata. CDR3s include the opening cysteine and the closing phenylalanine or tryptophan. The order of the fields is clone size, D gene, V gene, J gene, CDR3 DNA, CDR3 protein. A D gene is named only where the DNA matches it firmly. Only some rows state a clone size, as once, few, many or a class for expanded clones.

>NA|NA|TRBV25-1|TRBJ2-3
TGTGCCAGCATTCTCGGGGCCGGTGATACGCAGTATTTT
CASILGAGDTQYF
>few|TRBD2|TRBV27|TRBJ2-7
TGTGCCAGCATCCTCCTCAATAGCGGGGGCTACGAGCAGTACTTC
CASILLNSGGYEQYF
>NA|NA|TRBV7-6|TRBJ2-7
TGTGCCAGCGGGGAATCTAACGAGCAGTACTTC
CASGESNEQYF
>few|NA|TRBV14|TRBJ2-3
TGTGCCAGCAGCCAAGACAGTCTAGATACGCAGTATTTT
CASSQDSLDTQYF
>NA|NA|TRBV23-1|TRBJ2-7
TGCGCCAGCGGAGTGGGGCTGGCTCCCTACGAGCAGTACTTC
CASGVGLAPYEQYF
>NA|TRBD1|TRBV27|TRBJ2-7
TGTGCCAGCAGTTTCCAGGGGGCAAACTACGAGCAGTACTTC
CASSFQGANYEQYF
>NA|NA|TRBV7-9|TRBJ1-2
TGTGCCAGCAGCTTCCTCAAGGAGACAGGAGGGGGTTATAACTATGGCTACACCTTC
CASSFLKETGGGYNYGYTF
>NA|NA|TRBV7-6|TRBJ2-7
TGTGCCAGCAGCTTATGGGACGGCTACGAGCAGTACTTC
CASSLWDGYEQYF
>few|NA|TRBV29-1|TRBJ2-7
TGCAGCGTTGAAGACTGGGACACCTCCTACGAGCAGTACTTC
CSVEDWDTSYEQYF
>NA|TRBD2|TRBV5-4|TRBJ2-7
TGTGCCAGCAGCCCGACAGCGGGACTCTACGAGCAGTACTTC
CASSPTAGLYEQYF
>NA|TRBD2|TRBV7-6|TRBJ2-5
TGTGCCAGCAGCTTAAGTCCAGCGGGAGGGCCAGGGGCCCAGTACTTC
CASSLSPAGGPGAQYF
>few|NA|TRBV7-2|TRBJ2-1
TGTGCCAGCAGCTTAGCGGGAGGTAACAATGAGCAGTTCTTC
CASSLAGGNNEQFF
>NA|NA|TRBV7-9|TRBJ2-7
TGTGCCAGCAGCGGAGGACAGTCCTACGAGCAGTACTTC
CASSGGQSYEQYF
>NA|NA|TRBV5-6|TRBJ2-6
TGTGCCAGCAACTTTGACAGTCCCTTCTCTGGGGCCAACGTCCTGACTTTC
CASNFDSPFSGANVLTF